These 3 T cell receptor beta chains were all obtained from the same sample, sequenced in a study of T cell responses to AZD1222 COVID-19 vaccine. Measured with immunoSEQ multiplex PCR; TCRdb has only the in-frame clones, and not every one. The data show 130,000 or so clones, about 88% seen once. Sequencing used peripheral blood, obtained on day 0 of AZD1222 vaccination. Receptor source: an adult in good health.

This chain connects TRBV6-5 to TRBJ2-7, with 12 bases fitting TRBD2. This CDR3 has 14 amino acids. V dropped 6 bases and J dropped 3; count of bases not matched to a gene: 3. Germline V gene sequence: CDR1 MNHEY, CDR2 SVGAGI. CDR3 sequence: CASSATSGSYEQYF. The DNA for the CDR3 is TGTGCCAGCAGCGCGACTAGCGGGAGCTACGAGCAGTACTTC.

The chain couples TRBV4-2 to TRBJ2-3, with D uncertain. The CDR3 has 14 amino acids. The V gene lost 0 bases and the J gene lost 5 bases, with 9 bases spanning the gap. Germline CDR1 reads LGHNA; CDR2 reads YNFKEQ. The CDR3 here is CASSQDLSVDTQYF. DNA of the CDR3: TGTGCCAGCAGCCAAGATTTATCCGTAGATACGCAGTATTTT.

V is TRBV15 and J is TRBJ2-5; TRBD2 aligns across 14 bases. From germline, CDR1 is LNHNV and CDR2 YYDKDF (reference sequence). This CDR3 region has 16 residues. V dropped 1 base and J dropped 3; count of bases not matched to a gene: 1. CDR3 DNA: TGTGCCACCAGCAGAGCGACTAGCGGGAGGGAAGAGACCCAGTACTTC. It codes for CATSRATSGREETQYF.